The 32 T cell receptor beta chains below all came from one sample that was sequenced in a study of cytomegalovirus exposure and HLA in healthy donors. The study ran its PCR with 60 Vbeta and 13 Jbeta primers. TCRdb keeps only in-frame clones here, not all; method: immunoSEQ multiplex PCR. Among 130,000 to 150,000 clones, more than 60% were seen once, and the ten largest hold about an eighth. The sequencing sample was made of PBMCs. These receptors all stem from a man between 35 and 55 years old in good health and CMV-seropositive.

This chain joins TRBV19 and TRBJ1-1; D perhaps matches TRBD1 (6 bases). V lost 3 bases, J lost 8 bases, and 13 bases lay in between. Germline CDR1 LNHDA, CDR2 SQIVND (reference sequence). There are 13 residues in the CDR3. The CDR3 DNA sequence: TGTGCCAGTAGTATGACGGGGGGCTCGGAAGCTTTCTTT. The encoded protein is CASSMTGGSEAFF.

This clone was found a few times. This chain connects TRBV5-1 to TRBJ2-6; TRBD1 agrees at 11 bases. CDR3 length: 18 residues. V was clipped by 3 bases and J by 0 bases; unmatched bases: 5. Germline CDR1 and CDR2: SGHRS and YFSETQ. The DNA for the CDR3 is TGCGCCAGCAGCTGGACAGGGGGCGCGGGCTCTGGGGCCAACGTCCTGACTTTC. Translating gives CASSWTGGAGSGANVLTF.

The V gene is TRBV7-9, the J gene TRBJ2-3; 7 bases line up with TRBD2. V dropped 8 bases and J dropped 5; count of bases not matched to a gene: 10. Looked up from germline, CDR1 is SEHNR and CDR2 is FQNEAQ (reference sequence). The CDR3 has 14 residues. The CDR3 here is CASGPGREEDTQYF. The DNA for the CDR3 is TGTGCCAGCGGTCCAGGGAGGGAGGAAGATACGCAGTATTTT.

The chain is built from TRBV6-6 and TRBJ2-5; possible D gene TRBD1, 7 bases. The CDR3 spans 13 residues. V lost 2 bases and J 5 bases, leaving 9 bases between the germline ends. Germline assignment: CDR1 MNHNY and CDR2 SVGAGI (reference sequence). Here the CDR3 reads CASSYPGGETQYF. CDR3 in DNA: TGTGCCAGCAGTTACCCAGGGGGGGAGACCCAGTACTTC.

The genes are TRBV11-2 and TRBJ1-1; 8 positions agree with TRBD1. J lost 6 bases, V lost 1 base, and 13 bases had no gene match. Germline V gene sequence: CDR1 SGHAT, CDR2 FQNNGV. This CDR3 is 17 amino acids long. The CDR3 region has the DNA TGTGCCAGCAGCTTAGGACGATTGGGAGGACAGGGCTCTGAAGCTTTCTTT. It is translated as CASSLGRLGGQGSEAFF. Full variable domain (rest looked up from reference TRBV11-2 and TRBJ1-1): EAGVAQSPRYKIIEKRQSVAFWCNPISGHATLYWYQQILGQGPKLLIQFQNNGVVDDSQLPKDRFSAERLKGVDSTLKIQPAKLEDSAVYLCASSLGRLGGQGSEAFFGQGTRLTVV.

The CDR3 DNA reads TGTGCCAGCAGCCCATTAGGGGCCGGGGAGCTGTTTTTT. Protein sequence: CASSPLGAGELFF. This chain links TRBV6-5 with TRBJ2-2; weak D call: TRBD1 (5 bases). The CDR3 is made up of 13 amino acids. V was cut by 6 bases and J by 6 bases, with 11 bases left in between. Germline lookup yields CDR1 MNHEY and CDR2 SVGAGI.

The rearrangement uses TRBV25-1 and TRBJ2-1; D not certain. This CDR3 spans 12 amino acids. The V gene's germline CDR1 is MGHDK and CDR2 SYGVNS. Trimming took 4 bases from V and 10 from J, leaving 11 bases between them. CDR3 sequence: CASSGPNREQFF. The CDR3 region has the DNA TGTGCCAGCAGTGGGCCTAACAGAGAGCAGTTCTTC.

Points on this clone: One junction end disagrees with the germline gene, perhaps due to a read error. The chain uses TRBV28 and TRBJ2-6, with 7 bases lining up with TRBD1. This CDR3 spans 18 amino acids. The V gene's germline CDR1 is MDHEN and CDR2 SYDVKM. CDR3 DNA sequence: TGTGCCAGCAGTTTCAGAAGGGGGCAGACCGCTGGGGCCAACGGCCTGACTTTC. As protein: CASSFRRGQTAGANGLTF. The full variable domain, completed using reference TRBV28 and TRBJ2-6, is DVKVTQSSRYLVKRTGEKVFLECVQDMDHENMFWYRQDPGLGLRLIYFSYDVKMKEKGDIPEGYSVSREKKERFSLILESASTNQTSMYLCASSFRRGQTAGANGLTFGAGSRLTVL.

The V gene is TRBV6-5, the J gene TRBJ1-4, with a weak D call TRBD1 (5 bases). The CDR3 extends over 13 amino acids. Germline loops: CDR1 MNHEY, CDR2 SVGAGI. Trimming removed 5 bases at V and 11 bases at J, with 15 bases between. The DNA of the CDR3 is TGTGCCAGCAGTAACCCCGGGGGACGTAAACTGTTTTTT. It specifies CASSNPGGRKLFF.

CDR3 amino acids: CASSLPPLHEQYF. CDR3 in DNA: TGTGCCAGCAGCTTACCCCCCCTCCACGAGCAGTACTTC. The rearrangement joins TRBV11-2 to TRBJ2-7; D unclear. There are 13 residues in the CDR3. CDR1 and CDR2 (germline): SGHAT, FQNNGV. The germline V and J ends were trimmed by 2 bases and 5 bases, with 10 bases remaining between them. The variable domain in full, with the rest retrieved from reference TRBV11-2 and TRBJ2-7, is EAGVAQSPRYKIIEKRQSVAFWCNPISGHATLYWYQQILGQGPKLLIQFQNNGVVDDSQLPKDRFSAERLKGVDSTLKIQPAKLEDSAVYLCASSLPPLHEQYFGPGTRLTVT.

The chain uses TRBV18 and TRBJ1-1; D uncertain. The germline V gene encodes CDR1 KGHSH and CDR2 LQKENI. The V end lost 0 bases, the J end lost 3 bases, and 8 bases lay between the germline ends. The CDR3 contains 14 residues. For the CDR3, the DNA is TGTGCCAGCTCACCACCGGGGAGGTACACTGAAGCTTTCTTT. It encodes CASSPPGRYTEAFF.

The chain couples TRBV16 to TRBJ1-3; a weak D match, TRBD1 (6 bases). Germline V gene data show CDR1 as KGHSY and CDR2 as FQNENV. V gave up 0 bases and J gave up 8 bases, with 8 bases separating them. The CDR3 is made up of 13 amino acids. In DNA form, the CDR3 reads TGTGCCAGCAGCCAATCCAGGGGTGACACCATATATTTT. Protein product: CASSQSRGDTIYF. Filled out from reference TRBV16 and TRBJ1-3, the complete variable domain reads GEEVAQTPKHLVRGEGQKAKLYCAPIKGHSYVFWYQQVLKNEFKFLISFQNENVFDETGMPKERFSAKCLPNSPCSLEIQATKLEDSAVYFCASSQSRGDTIYFGEGSWLTVV.

The rearrangement uses TRBV5-1 and TRBJ2-7, with a tentative D call TRBD1 (8 bases). The CDR3 spans 15 residues. Trimming removed 2 bases from V and 5 bases from J, with 17 bases in between. Germline V gives CDR1 SGHRS, CDR2 YFSETQ. The CDR3 DNA reads as TGCGCCAGCAGCTTCCAGGGGGCGGGGGCTAACGAGCAGTACTTC. Its translation: CASSFQGAGANEQYF. The full variable domain, completed using reference TRBV5-1 and TRBJ2-7, is KAGVTQTPRYLIKTRGQQVTLSCSPISGHRSVSWYQQTPGQGLQFLFEYFSETQRNKGNFPGRFSGRQFSNSRSEMNVSTLELGDSALYLCASSFQGAGANEQYFGPGTRLTVT.

The rearrangement joins TRBV2 to TRBJ1-2; 10 positions match TRBD1. The CDR3 covers 17 residues. Trimming took 2 bases from V and 8 from J; bases not matched to a gene: 14. Germline V gene lookup returns CDR1 SNHLY and CDR2 FYNNEI. CDR3 in amino acids: CASSERGTGTGVSGYTF. The CDR3 DNA reads as TGTGCCAGCAGTGAAAGGGGGACCGGGACAGGGGTTAGCGGCTACACCTTC.

The chain links TRBV6-6 to TRBJ1-1; 7 bases are a match to TRBD1. CDR3 length: 13 residues. The junction had 5 bases not matched to a gene; V was cut back by 6 bases and J by 4 bases. The V gene's germline CDR1 is MNHNY and CDR2 SVGAGI (reference sequence). This chain's CDR3 is CASRRQGGTEAFF. CDR3 nucleotides: TGTGCCAGCAGACGACAGGGTGGCACTGAAGCTTTCTTT.

The chain recombines TRBV21-1 with TRBJ2-3; the D call in the table, TRBD2, was not verified against the DNA. TRBV21-1 counts as a pseudogene. This CDR3 has 18 amino acids. CDR3 sequence reads: CASSKKSPQAGGGDTQYF. CDR3 bases: TGTGCCAGCAGCAAAAAATCGCCGCAAGCGGGAGGGGGAGATACGCAGTATTTT.

The chain employs TRBV6-5 and TRBJ2-5, with D maybe TRBD1 (5 bases). The DNA end favors TRBJ2-7, so the J call may be wrong. Germline V gives CDR1 MNHEY, CDR2 SVGAGI. CDR3 size: 14 residues. This CDR3 is CASSYADSTYEQYF. CDR3 nucleotides: TGTGCCAGCAGTTATGCCGACAGCACCTACGAGCAGTACTTC.

This clone was observed a few times. The chain combines TRBV25-1 with TRBJ1-2; no firm D call. This CDR3 comprises 14 residues. Trimming stripped 7 bases from V and 5 bases from J, with 17 bases between. CDR1 and CDR2 (germline): MGHDK, SYGVNS. Written as DNA, the CDR3 is TGTGCCAGCACCGATGGCCCCGAGGATTATGGCTACACCTTC. Translation: CASTDGPEDYGYTF.

The chain links TRBV5-6 to TRBJ2-7; D perhaps matches TRBD2 (5 bases). V was shortened by 1 base and J by 5 bases, with 25 bases between the two germline ends. There are 18 residues in the CDR3. Germline CDR1 SGHDT, CDR2 YYEEEE. This CDR3 reads CASSLYGLLRHLGDEQYF. The CDR3 nucleotides are TGTGCCAGCAGCTTGTATGGCTTGTTGCGGCACCTCGGGGACGAGCAGTACTTC.

DNA for the CDR3: TGTGCCAGCAGCTTGGGACAGGGTGAGGGAAACACCATATATTTT. Its protein product is CASSLGQGEGNTIYF. The V and J genes are TRBV5-4 and TRBJ1-3, with 7 bases identical to TRBD1. Germline values: CDR1 SGHNT, CDR2 YYREEE (reference sequence). CDR3 size: 15 residues. V shed 0 bases, J shed 4 bases, and the junction held 4 bases outside the gene matches.

The DNA of the CDR3 is TGTGCCAGCAGCTTTGCCGGGGCAGATACGCAGTATTTT. It is translated as CASSFAGADTQYF. The rearrangement joins TRBV5-4 to TRBJ2-3; possibly TRBD2 for D (5 bases). CDR3 length: 13 amino acids. CDR1 is SGHNT and CDR2 is YYREEE in the germline V gene (reference sequence). The V and J ends lost 2 bases and 4 bases respectively, with 8 bases between them.

The V call is TRBV5-5, the J call TRBJ2-3, with a tentative D call TRBD1 (6 bases). The CDR3 runs 14 residues. V dropped 4 bases and J dropped 2 bases, with 11 bases sitting between them. CDR1 and CDR2 (germline): SGHKS, YYEKEE (reference sequence). The DNA for the CDR3 is TGTGCCAGCAGCCAGGGGTGGGACACAGATACGCAGTATTTT. As protein: CASSQGWDTDTQYF. The full variable domain, its missing parts supplied by reference TRBV5-5 and TRBJ2-3, is DAGVTQSPTHLIKTRGQQVTLRCSPISGHKSVSWYQQVLGQGPQFIFQYYEKEERGRGNFPDRFSARQFPNYSSELNVNALLLGDSALYLCASSQGWDTDTQYFGPGTRLTVL.

The V call is TRBV5-1, the J call TRBJ2-2, with D unclear. Germline V gene lookup returns CDR1 SGHRS and CDR2 YFSETQ. The V end was cut by 0 bases, the J end by 6 bases, with 6 bases between. This CDR3 has 13 amino acids. The CDR3 DNA follows: TGCGCCAGCAGCTTGGATCCCTCCGGGGAGCTGTTTTTT. It yields the protein CASSLDPSGELFF.

V is TRBV15 and J is TRBJ2-2, with D perhaps TRBD2 (6 bases). The CDR3 runs to 17 residues. V was shortened by 0 bases and J by 5 bases, with 16 bases between the two germline ends. Germline-derived CDR1 and CDR2 are LNHNV and YYDKDF (reference sequence). The CDR3 nucleotides read TGTGCCACCAGCAGAGAGGAGATAGCGGAGTCAACCGGGGAGCTGTTTTTT. Protein sequence: CATSREEIAESTGELFF.

The chain couples TRBV4-1 to TRBJ1-5, with 8 bases matching TRBD1. The CDR3 extends over 17 amino acids. The ends lost 0 bases at V and 9 bases at J; junction bases unmatched: 13. Per the germline V gene, CDR1 is MGHRA and CDR2 is YSYEKL. CDR3 region: CASSQDKDRGWVMPQHF. CDR3 DNA sequence: TGCGCCAGCAGCCAAGACAAAGACAGGGGATGGGTAATGCCCCAGCATTTT.

V usage is TRBV19 and J usage is TRBJ1-1; the D gene is possibly TRBD1 (6 bases). There are 16 residues in the CDR3. In germline, CDR1 is LNHDA, CDR2 SQIVND (reference sequence). The germline V and J ends were trimmed by 1 base and 5 bases, with 17 bases remaining between them. CDR3 DNA: TGTGCCAGTAGTATAGTGGGGGGGCTGATGTGGACTGAAGCTTTCTTT. The encoded protein is CASSIVGGLMWTEAFF.

The CDR3 DNA reads TGCGCCAGCAGCTTAGGGGCGACGGCAATCACAGATACGCAGTATTTT. It encodes CASSLGATAITDTQYF. J is TRBJ2-3 and V is TRBV5-1, with D possibly being TRBD1 (5 bases). The CDR3 is 16 residues long. Per the germline V gene, CDR1 is SGHRS and CDR2 is YFSETQ. V dropped 2 bases and J dropped 2 bases, with 15 bases sitting between them. Drawing the rest from reference TRBV5-1 and TRBJ2-3, the complete variable domain is KAGVTQTPRYLIKTRGQQVTLSCSPISGHRSVSWYQQTPGQGLQFLFEYFSETQRNKGNFPGRFSGRQFSNSRSEMNVSTLELGDSALYLCASSLGATAITDTQYFGPGTRLTVL.

The J gene is TRBJ2-1, the V gene TRBV7-7, with 9 bases identical to TRBD2. Germline lookup yields CDR1 SSHAT and CDR2 FNYEAQ (reference sequence). Trimming took 5 bases from V and 2 from J; bases not matched to a gene: 16. This CDR3 is 19 amino acids long. This CDR3 reads CASSLPVLSGRMTYNEQFF. The CDR3 nucleotides read TGTGCCAGCAGCCTGCCAGTTCTTAGCGGGAGAATGACCTACAATGAGCAGTTCTTC.

The chain links TRBV28 to TRBJ1-2; 9 bases agree with TRBD1. The junction had 10 bases not matched to a gene; V was cut back by 7 bases and J by 7 bases. The germline V gene has CDR1 MDHEN and CDR2 SYDVKM. The CDR3 runs 14 residues. The CDR3 loop reads CASMIRDREGGYTF. The CDR3 DNA follows: TGTGCCAGCATGATTCGGGACAGGGAGGGTGGCTACACCTTC.

J is TRBJ2-1 and V is TRBV5-1, with TRBD2 matching 7 bases. This CDR3 has 16 amino acids. Losses at the gene ends were 0 bases for V and 4 bases for J; bases not matched to a gene: 7. Germline assignment: CDR1 SGHRS and CDR2 YFSETQ. The CDR3 DNA is TGCGCCAGCAGCTTGGACCGCGGGAGTGGGTACAATGAGCAGTTCTTC. Translated, it gives CASSLDRGSGYNEQFF.

This clone was counted between two and nine times. The chain recombines TRBV6-5 with TRBJ2-2; 9 bases align to TRBD1. The CDR3 is made up of 14 amino acids. V lost 6 bases, J lost 7 bases, and 6 bases stayed unmatched. Germline V gene lookup returns CDR1 MNHEY and CDR2 SVGAGI. The CDR3 DNA sequence: TGTGCCAGCAGCAGGACAGGGGCACTCGGGGAGCTGTTTTTT. Amino acids: CASSRTGALGELFF.

The J gene is TRBJ1-6, the V gene TRBV27; TRBD1 matches 8 bases. This CDR3 comprises 14 residues. The V segment lost 6 bases and the J segment 9 bases; nucleotides outside the gene matches: 7. Germline V gene lookup returns CDR1 MNHEY and CDR2 SMNVEV (reference sequence). The CDR3 region has the DNA TGTGCCAGCAGGGTCACAGGGGGTACTTCACCCCTCCACTTT. Protein product: CASRVTGGTSPLHF.